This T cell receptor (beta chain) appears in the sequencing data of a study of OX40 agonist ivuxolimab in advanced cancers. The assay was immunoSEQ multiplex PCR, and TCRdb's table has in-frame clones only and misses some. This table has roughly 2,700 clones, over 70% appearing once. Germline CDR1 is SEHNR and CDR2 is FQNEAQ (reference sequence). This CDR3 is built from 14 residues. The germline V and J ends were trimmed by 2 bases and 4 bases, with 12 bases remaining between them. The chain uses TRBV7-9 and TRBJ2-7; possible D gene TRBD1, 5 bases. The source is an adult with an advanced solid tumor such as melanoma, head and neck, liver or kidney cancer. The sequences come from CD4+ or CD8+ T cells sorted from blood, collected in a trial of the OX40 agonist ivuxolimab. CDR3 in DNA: TGTGCCAGCAGCTTAAATTCTGACAGATACGAGCAGTACTTC. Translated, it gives CASSLNSDRYEQYF. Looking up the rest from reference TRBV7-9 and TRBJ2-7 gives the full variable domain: DTGVSQNPRHKITKRGQNVTFRCDPISEHNRLYWYRQTLGQGPEFLTYFQNEAQLEKSRLLSDRFSAERPKGSFSTLEIQRTEQGDSAMYLCASSLNSDRYEQYFGPGTRLTVT.